This TCR beta chain appears in the sequencing data of a study of technical replicates of blood from a handful of donors. The ends were cut back, 6 bases at V and 0 bases at J, with 4 bases in the middle. CDR1 and CDR2 (germline): SGHRS, YFSETQ. This CDR3 is built from 13 residues. Method: immunoSEQ multiplex PCR; TCRdb's copy keeps in-frame clones and lacks some. The profile covers 68,000 or so clones, with approximately 90% appearing a single time and approximately 0.38% taken by the ten largest. Sequencing used T cells isolated from PBMCs. The receptor was isolated from a human donor in good health. This chain joins TRBV5-1 and TRBJ2-6; D is unclear. The CDR3 coding sequence is TGCGCCAGCACTTCCTCTGGGGCCAACGTCCTGACTTTC. Its translation is CASTSSGANVLTF. The full variable domain, in which reference TRBV5-1 and TRBJ2-6 provide the parts outside the CDR3, is KAGVTQTPRYLIKTRGQQVTLSCSPISGHRSVSWYQQTPGQGLQFLFEYFSETQRNKGNFPGRFSGRQFSNSRSEMNVSTLELGDSALYLCASTSSGANVLTFGAGSRLTVL.